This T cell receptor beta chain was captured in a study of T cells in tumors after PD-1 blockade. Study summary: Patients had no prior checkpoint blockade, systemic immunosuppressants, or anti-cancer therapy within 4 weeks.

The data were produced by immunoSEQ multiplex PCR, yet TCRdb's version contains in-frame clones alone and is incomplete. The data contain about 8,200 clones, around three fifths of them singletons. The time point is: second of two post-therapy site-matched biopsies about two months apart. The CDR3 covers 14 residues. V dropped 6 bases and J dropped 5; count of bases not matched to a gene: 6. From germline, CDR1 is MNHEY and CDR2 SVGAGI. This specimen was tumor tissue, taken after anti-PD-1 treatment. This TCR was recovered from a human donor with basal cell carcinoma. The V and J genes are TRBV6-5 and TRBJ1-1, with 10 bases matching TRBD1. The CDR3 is CASRTDRGRTEAFF. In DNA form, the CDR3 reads TGTGCCAGCAGAACCGACAGGGGGCGAACTGAAGCTTTCTTT.